The 25 T cell receptor beta chains below come from one sample, sequenced in a study of long-term antiretroviral therapy in people with HIV. immunoSEQ v3.0 was run at survey level. Only in-frame clones appear in the TCRdb table, and some are missing; sequencing was by immunoSEQ multiplex PCR. Of roughly 42,000 clones listed, approximately 89% were seen once; the top ten hold 4.5% to 7%. This sample comprised unsorted PBMCs, obtained 3.1 years after starting antiretroviral therapy. These receptor sequences come from a woman aged 50 to 60 with HIV.

The chain combines TRBV4-2 with TRBJ2-7; 12 nucleotides line up with TRBD2. In germline, CDR1 is LGHNA, CDR2 YNFKEQ. This CDR3 is built from 17 residues. The V segment lost 1 base and the J segment 2 bases; nucleotides outside the gene matches: 6. CDR3 sequence reads: CASSQVRTSGTPYEQYF. In nucleotides, the CDR3 is TGTGCCAGCAGCCAAGTAAGGACTAGCGGGACCCCCTACGAGCAGTACTTC.

The rearrangement uses TRBV10-1 and TRBJ1-4; possible D gene TRBD1, 5 bases. The CDR3 covers 15 residues. CDR1 is WNHNN and CDR2 is SYGVQD in the germline V gene (reference sequence). V dropped 2 bases and J dropped 7 bases, with 14 bases sitting between them. The CDR3 DNA follows: TGCGCCAGCAGTGAGCCCATGGTGGGGGGTGAAAAACTGTTTTTT. Amino acid sequence: CASSEPMVGGEKLFF.

The chain uses TRBV7-9 and TRBJ2-2; D is possibly TRBD1 (5 bases). Deletions cut 1 base from V and 0 bases from J, with 9 bases between. The V gene's germline CDR1 is SEHNR and CDR2 FQNEAQ (reference sequence). This CDR3 contains 16 residues. The CDR3 region is CASSLVTGSNTGELFF. In nucleotides, the CDR3 is TGTGCCAGCAGCTTAGTTACAGGTTCGAACACCGGGGAGCTGTTTTTT. Variable domain in full (rest from reference TRBV7-9 and TRBJ2-2): DTGVSQNPRHKITKRGQNVTFRCDPISEHNRLYWYRQTLGQGPEFLTYFQNEAQLEKSRLLSDRFSAERPKGSFSTLEIQRTEQGDSAMYLCASSLVTGSNTGELFFGEGSRLTVL.

The V call is TRBV21-1, the J call TRBJ1-1. TRBV21-1 is deemed a pseudogene. The CDR3 is 14 residues long. The DNA for the CDR3 is TGTGCCAGCAGCACCCGGGACCTGAACACTGAAGCTTTCTTT. It encodes CASSTRDLNTEAFF.

This clone ranks as medium-sized. The rearrangement links TRBV15 to TRBJ1-1; D unresolved. V lost 0 bases and J lost 1, with 0 bases in between. CDR1 LNHNV and CDR2 YYDKDF come from the germline V gene (reference sequence). CDR3 length: 12 amino acids. This CDR3 is CATSRENTEAFF. The CDR3 bases are TGTGCCACCAGCAGAGAGAACACTGAAGCTTTCTTT.

CDR3 sequence reads: CASSMSSPPQHF. The CDR3 bases are TGTGCCAGTAGTATGAGTTCGCCCCCCCAGCATTTT. The rearrangement links TRBV19 to TRBJ1-5; D is unresolved. Trimming pared 3 bases from V and 10 bases from J, leaving 10 bases between. This CDR3 is built from 12 residues. Germline V gives CDR1 LNHDA, CDR2 SQIVND (reference sequence).

The chain couples TRBV6-1 to TRBJ1-3; D uncertain. In germline, CDR1 is MNHNS, CDR2 SASEGT. The ends were cut back, 7 bases at V and 8 bases at J, with 21 bases in the middle. This CDR3 is 15 amino acids long. This CDR3 reads CASTYPSRGVDTIYF. For the CDR3, the DNA is TGTGCCAGCACCTACCCTTCCCGGGGAGTGGACACCATATATTTT.

The chain joins TRBV9 to TRBJ1-3; D might be TRBD1 (5 bases). V dropped 4 bases and J dropped 0 bases, with 17 bases sitting between them. The germline V gene encodes CDR1 SGDLS and CDR2 YYNGEE. This CDR3 region has 17 residues. The CDR3 reads CASSFSDSHYSGNTIYF. The DNA of the CDR3 is TGTGCCAGCAGCTTCAGTGACAGTCACTACTCTGGAAACACCATATATTTT.

V is TRBV5-5 and J is TRBJ1-4; 8 positions agree with TRBD1. V lost 4 bases, J lost 5 bases, and 4 bases stayed unmatched. The CDR3 consists of 14 residues. CDR1 SGHKS and CDR2 YYEKEE come from the germline V gene (reference sequence). In DNA, the CDR3 is TGTGCCAGCAGCCGAAGACAGGGGAATGAAAAACTGTTTTTT. Translating gives CASSRRQGNEKLFF.

The CDR3 loop is CASSFSSSTDTQYF. For the CDR3, the DNA is TGTGCCAGCAGCTTCTCTAGTAGCACAGATACGCAGTATTTT. The genes are TRBV7-3 and TRBJ2-3, with D uncertain. Looked up from germline, CDR1 is SGHTA and CDR2 is FQGTGA. The CDR3 totals 14 residues. V was shortened by 3 bases and J by 0 bases, with 7 bases between the two germline ends.

The CDR3: CASGSGETEAFF. In DNA form, the CDR3 reads TGTGCCAGCGGGTCTGGGGAGACTGAAGCTTTCTTT. The chain combines TRBV9 with TRBJ1-1; D is undetermined. The CDR3 contains 12 residues. Deletions cut 7 bases from V and 5 bases from J, with 12 bases between. The germline CDR1 and CDR2 sequences are SGDLS and YYNGEE. The whole variable domain, filled in from reference TRBV9 and TRBJ1-1, reads DSGVTQTPKHLITATGQRVTLRCSPRSGDLSVYWYQQSLDQGLQFLIQYYNGEERAKGNILERFSAQQFPDLHSELNLSSLELGDSALYFCASGSGETEAFFGQGTRLTVV.

The genes are TRBV19 and TRBJ2-5; D perhaps matches TRBD2 (7 bases). CDR1 and CDR2 from the germline V gene are LNHDA and SQIVND (reference sequence). The ends were cut back, 4 bases at V and 2 bases at J, with 14 bases in the middle. This CDR3 has 15 amino acids. In DNA, the CDR3 is TGTGCCAGTAGTAGGTGGGGGGGCAGACAAGAGACCCAGTACTTC. It codes for CASSRWGGRQETQYF. The full variable domain, in which reference TRBV19 and TRBJ2-5 provide the parts outside the CDR3, is DGGITQSPKYLFRKEGQNVTLSCEQNLNHDAMYWYRQDPGQGLRLIYYSQIVNDFQKGDIAEGYSVSREKKESFPLTVTSAQKNPTAFYLCASSRWGGRQETQYFGPGTRLLVL.

V usage is TRBV4-3 and J usage is TRBJ2-1; D is perhaps TRBD2 (5 bases). Trimming shortened V by 2 bases and J by 0 bases, and 8 bases separated the two germline ends. Germline CDR1 and CDR2: LGHNA and YSLEER. The CDR3 is 15 residues long. The CDR3 sequence is CASSQRLSSYNEQFF. CDR3 DNA sequence: TGCGCCAGCAGCCAACGACTAAGCTCCTACAATGAGCAGTTCTTC.

This chain uses TRBV6-1 with TRBJ2-7; TRBD2 matches at 8 bases. This CDR3 spans 15 amino acids. Germline values: CDR1 MNHNS, CDR2 SASEGT. J lost 4 bases, V lost 3 bases, and 8 bases had no gene match. This chain's CDR3 is CASSDPWRGVYEQYF. The CDR3 coding sequence is TGTGCCAGCAGTGACCCCTGGCGGGGGGTGTACGAGCAGTACTTC.

V gene TRBV30 combines with J gene TRBJ1-1; D is undetermined. Germline V gene sequence: CDR1 GTSNPN, CDR2 SVGIG (reference sequence). Trimming left V 2 bases short and J 5 bases short, with 15 bases between. The CDR3 is 14 amino acids. CDR3 residues: CAWSRRTVGTEAFF. In nucleotides, the CDR3 is TGTGCCTGGAGTAGACGGACGGTCGGTACTGAAGCTTTCTTT.

This clone came up a few times. V and J are TRBV18 and TRBJ1-6; no clear D. The germline V gene has CDR1 KGHSH and CDR2 LQKENI. Trimming removed 6 bases from V and 7 bases from J, with 13 bases in between. The CDR3 is 14 amino acids. The CDR3 loop is CASSPEGVNSPLHF. Written as DNA, the CDR3 is TGTGCCAGCTCCCCGGAAGGTGTCAATTCACCCCTCCACTTT.

The rearrangement joins TRBV11-2 to TRBJ2-7, with no clear D. The ends were cut back, 3 bases at V and 3 bases at J, with 15 bases in the middle. CDR3 length: 15 amino acids. Germline CDR1 is SGHAT and CDR2 is FQNNGV. The CDR3 DNA reads TGTGCCAGCAGCTTTCTGGCAGTAAGGAACTACGAGCAGTACTTC. It specifies CASSFLAVRNYEQYF.

The chain has TRBV7-9 and TRBJ2-7; D is uncertain. The CDR3 consists of 14 residues. Between the trimmed V and J ends, which lost 3 bases and 0 bases, there was a span of 9 bases. CDR1 and CDR2 (germline): SEHNR, FQNEAQ (reference sequence). The CDR3 DNA is TGTGCCAGCAGCTTTGTAGACAACTCCTACGAGCAGTACTTC. It codes for CASSFVDNSYEQYF.

This chain uses TRBV29-1 with TRBJ2-7; D may be TRBD1 (6 bases). Germline assignment: CDR1 SQVTM and CDR2 ANQGSEA. The CDR3 is 12 residues long. V was trimmed by 5 bases and J by 3 bases, leaving 11 bases between them. The chain's CDR3 is CSVRNRDYEQYF. The CDR3, as DNA: TGCAGCGTTCGGAACAGGGACTACGAGCAGTACTTC.

The chain employs TRBV4-3 and TRBJ2-5; D could derive from TRBD1 or TRBD2 (5 bases each). Germline V CDR1 and CDR2: LGHNA, YSLEER. The CDR3 loop spans 14 amino acids. V was pared by 4 bases and J by 4 bases, with 13 bases between. Here the CDR3 DNA reads TGCGCCAGCAGCCCTCGGGGAAGGGGAGAGACCCAGTACTTC. Translation: CASSPRGRGETQYF.

J is TRBJ1-2 and V is TRBV7-8, with 10 positions matching TRBD1. The CDR3 consists of 13 residues. Germline V CDR1 and CDR2: SGHVS, FQNEAQ. Germline trimming cut 5 bases from V and 8 bases from J; bases unmatched to any gene: 5. The CDR3 protein is CASSTGTGEGYTF. The CDR3 coding sequence is TGTGCCAGCAGCACCGGGACAGGGGAGGGCTACACCTTC.

The chain has TRBV6-6 and TRBJ1-1, with D unclear. The CDR3 is 13 residues long. Germline V CDR1 and CDR2: MNHNY, SVGAGI (reference sequence). V was clipped by 6 bases and J by 1 base, with 9 bases between them. DNA for the CDR3: TGTGCCAGCAGCCTTGGGCCGAACACTGAAGCTTTCTTT. Translated: CASSLGPNTEAFF.

This sequence joins TRBV25-1 and TRBJ1-6; possibly TRBD1 for D (5 bases). The CDR3 loop spans 15 amino acids. Germline CDR1 reads MGHDK; CDR2 reads SYGVNS. V lost 6 bases to trimming and J lost 5 bases, with 14 bases between them. The CDR3 DNA is TGTGCCAGCAGGGGGGACCGCGGGGATAATTCACCCCTCCACTTT. Encoded protein: CASRGDRGDNSPLHF.

The chain employs TRBV5-4 and TRBJ1-2; D is unresolved. The V gene lost 3 bases and the J gene lost 2 bases, with 14 bases spanning the gap. Germline V CDR1 and CDR2: SGHNT, YYREEE (reference sequence). CDR3 length equals 15 residues. CDR3 in amino acids: CASSYAGLGNYGYTF. DNA of the CDR3: TGTGCCAGCAGCTACGCAGGCCTAGGGAACTATGGCTACACCTTC. Variable domain in full (rest from reference TRBV5-4 and TRBJ1-2): ETGVTQSPTHLIKTRGQQVTLRCSSQSGHNTVSWYQQALGQGPQFIFQYYREEENGRGNFPPRFSGLQFPNYSSELNVNALELDDSALYLCASSYAGLGNYGYTFGSGTRLTVV.

The J gene is TRBJ1-3, the V gene TRBV2; no definite D call. V was trimmed by 6 bases and J by 2 bases, leaving 17 bases between them. The CDR3 covers 16 residues. The germline V gene has CDR1 SNHLY and CDR2 FYNNEI. The CDR3: CASSVGPGDTGNTIYF. The CDR3 region has the DNA TGTGCCAGCAGCGTCGGTCCAGGAGATACTGGAAACACCATATATTTT.